This T cell receptor beta chain was sequenced for a study of T cell clonotyping in hematopoietic cell transplantation. This table comes from immunoSEQ multiplex PCR, and its TCRdb copy is limited to in-frame clones, with some not included. The sample shows roughly 80,000 clones, 95% to 97% of them seen only once. Germline loops: CDR1 MNHEY, CDR2 SVGAGI. This CDR3 is built from 15 residues. The germline V and J ends were trimmed by 4 bases and 0 bases, with 12 bases remaining between them. Regarding time point: recipient sample about 28 days before transplant, after cytoreduction. This chain links TRBV6-5 with TRBJ1-2; D possibly corresponds to TRBD1 (5 bases). The sequence came from a woman in her forties or fifties with acute myeloid leukemia. Some clones in this sample may be carry-over from other donors' samples. The starting material was peripheral blood mononuclear cells, obtained before stem cell transplant. CDR3 bases: TGTGCCAGCAGTTCCTCCGGGACTGCTAACTATGGCTACACCTTC. The encoded protein is CASSSSGTANYGYTF.